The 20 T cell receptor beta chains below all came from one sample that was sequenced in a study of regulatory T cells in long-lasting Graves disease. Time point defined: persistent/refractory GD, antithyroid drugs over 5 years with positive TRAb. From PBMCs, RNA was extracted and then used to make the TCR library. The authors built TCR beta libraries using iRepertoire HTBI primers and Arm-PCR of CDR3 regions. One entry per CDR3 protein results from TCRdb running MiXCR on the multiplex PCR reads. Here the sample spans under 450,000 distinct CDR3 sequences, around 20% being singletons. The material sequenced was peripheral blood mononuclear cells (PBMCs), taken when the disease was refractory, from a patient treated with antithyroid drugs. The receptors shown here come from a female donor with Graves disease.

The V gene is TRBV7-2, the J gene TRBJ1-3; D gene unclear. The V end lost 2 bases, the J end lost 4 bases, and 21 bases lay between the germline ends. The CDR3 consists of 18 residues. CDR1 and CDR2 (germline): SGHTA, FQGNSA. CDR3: CASSLIEGFEGYGNTIYF. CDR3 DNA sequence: TGTGCCAGCAGCTTAATCGAAGGATTCGAGGGCTACGGAAACACCATATATTTT.

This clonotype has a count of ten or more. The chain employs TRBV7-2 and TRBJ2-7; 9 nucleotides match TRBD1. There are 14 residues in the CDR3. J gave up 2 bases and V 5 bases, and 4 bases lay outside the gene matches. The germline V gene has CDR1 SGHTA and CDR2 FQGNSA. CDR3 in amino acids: CASSTGQGTYEQYF. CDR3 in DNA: TGTGCCAGCAGCACAGGACAGGGGACCTACGAGCAGTACTTC.

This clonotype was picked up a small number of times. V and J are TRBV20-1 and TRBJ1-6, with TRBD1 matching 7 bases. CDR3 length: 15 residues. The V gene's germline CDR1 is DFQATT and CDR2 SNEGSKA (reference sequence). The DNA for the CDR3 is TGCAGCGTTAAAACAGGGGTGGCCTATAATTCACCCCTCCACTTT. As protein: CSVKTGVAYNSPLHF.

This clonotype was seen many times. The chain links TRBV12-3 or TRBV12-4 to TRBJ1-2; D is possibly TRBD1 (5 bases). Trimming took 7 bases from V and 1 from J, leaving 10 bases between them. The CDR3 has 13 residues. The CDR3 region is CASIGGGNYGYTF. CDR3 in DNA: TGTGCCAGCATTGGGGGTGGTAACTATGGCTACACCTTC.

CDR3 nucleotide sequence: TGTGCCAGCAGTAAGGGGGCGGGTCCCCCTGTTAGCTCTGGAAACACCATATATTTT. Protein product: CASSKGAGPPVSSGNTIYF. The chain links TRBV12-3 or TRBV12-4 to TRBJ1-3; 7 bases agree with TRBD1. V lost 5 bases to trimming and J lost 0 bases; unmatched junction nucleotides: 16. This CDR3 has 19 amino acids.

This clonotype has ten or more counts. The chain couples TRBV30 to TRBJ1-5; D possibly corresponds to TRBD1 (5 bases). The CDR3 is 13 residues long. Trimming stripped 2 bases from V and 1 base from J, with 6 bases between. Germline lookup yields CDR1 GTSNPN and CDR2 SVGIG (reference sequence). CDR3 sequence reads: CAWSRQSNQPQHF. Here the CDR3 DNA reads TGTGCCTGGAGTCGACAGAGCAATCAGCCCCAGCATTTT.

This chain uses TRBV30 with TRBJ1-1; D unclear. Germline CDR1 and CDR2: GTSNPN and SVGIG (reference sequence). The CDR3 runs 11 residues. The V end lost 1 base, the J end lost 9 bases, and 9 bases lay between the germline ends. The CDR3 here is CAWSAMTKAFF. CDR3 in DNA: TGTGCCTGGAGTGCGATGACAAAAGCTTTCTTT.

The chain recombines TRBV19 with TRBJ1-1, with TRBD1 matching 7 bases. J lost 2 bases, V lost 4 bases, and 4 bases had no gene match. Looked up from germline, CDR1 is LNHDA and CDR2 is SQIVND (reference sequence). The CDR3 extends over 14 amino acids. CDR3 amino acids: CASSRTGINTEAFF. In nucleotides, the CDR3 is TGTGCCAGTAGTAGGACAGGCATTAACACTGAAGCTTTCTTT.

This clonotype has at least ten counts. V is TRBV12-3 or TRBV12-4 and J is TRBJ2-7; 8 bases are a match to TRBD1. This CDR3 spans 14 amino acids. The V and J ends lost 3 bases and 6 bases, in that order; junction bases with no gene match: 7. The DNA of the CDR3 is TGTGCCAGCAGTTTGAGACAGGGGAGTGGCGAGCAGTACTTC. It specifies CASSLRQGSGEQYF.

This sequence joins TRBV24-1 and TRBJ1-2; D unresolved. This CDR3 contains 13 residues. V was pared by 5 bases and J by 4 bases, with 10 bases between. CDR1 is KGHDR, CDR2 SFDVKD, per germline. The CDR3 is CATSAAGGYGYTF. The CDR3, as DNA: TGTGCCACCAGTGCGGCGGGCGGCTATGGCTACACCTTC.

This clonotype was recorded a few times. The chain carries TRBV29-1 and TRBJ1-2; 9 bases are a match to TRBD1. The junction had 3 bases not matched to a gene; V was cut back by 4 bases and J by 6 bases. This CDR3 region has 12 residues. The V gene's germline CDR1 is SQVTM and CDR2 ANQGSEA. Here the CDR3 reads CSVGDRANGYTF. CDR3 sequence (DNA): TGCAGCGTTGGGGACAGGGCAAATGGCTACACCTTC.

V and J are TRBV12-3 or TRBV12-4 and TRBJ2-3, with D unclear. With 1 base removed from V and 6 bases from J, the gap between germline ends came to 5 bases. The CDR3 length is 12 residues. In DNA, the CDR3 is TGTGCCAGCAGTTTAGGATTTGATACGCAGTATTTT. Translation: CASSLGFDTQYF.

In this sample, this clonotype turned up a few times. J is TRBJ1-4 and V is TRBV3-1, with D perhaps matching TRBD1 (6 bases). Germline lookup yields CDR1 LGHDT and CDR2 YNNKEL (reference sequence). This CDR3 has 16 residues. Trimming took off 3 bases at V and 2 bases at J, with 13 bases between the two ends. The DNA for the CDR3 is TGTGCCAGCAGCCACAGGGGAGCCGGCACTAATGAAAAACTGTTTTTT. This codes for CASSHRGAGTNEKLFF. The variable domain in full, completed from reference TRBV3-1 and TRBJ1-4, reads DTAVSQTPKYLVTQMGNDKSIKCEQNLGHDTMYWYKQDSKKFLKIMFSYNNKELIINETVPNRFSPKSPDKAHLNLHINSLELGDSAVYFCASSHRGAGTNEKLFFGSGTQLSVL.

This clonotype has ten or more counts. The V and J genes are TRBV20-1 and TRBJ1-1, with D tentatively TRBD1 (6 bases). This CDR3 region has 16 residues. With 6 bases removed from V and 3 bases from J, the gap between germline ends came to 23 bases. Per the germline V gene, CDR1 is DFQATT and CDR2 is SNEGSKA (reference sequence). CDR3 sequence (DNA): TGCAGTGCAACAAACAGGGAACATGGTTGGGACACTGAAGCTTTCTTT. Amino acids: CSATNREHGWDTEAFF.

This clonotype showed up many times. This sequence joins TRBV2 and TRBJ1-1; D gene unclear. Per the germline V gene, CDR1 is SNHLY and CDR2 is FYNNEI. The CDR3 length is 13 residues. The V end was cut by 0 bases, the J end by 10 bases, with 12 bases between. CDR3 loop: CASSEAPLKRAFF. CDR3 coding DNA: TGTGCCAGCAGTGAAGCCCCACTTAAGCGAGCTTTCTTT. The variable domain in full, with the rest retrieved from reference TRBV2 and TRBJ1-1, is EPEVTQTPSHQVTQMGQEVILRCVPISNHLYFYWYRQILGQKVEFLVSFYNNEISEKSEIFDDQFSVERPDGSNFTLKIRSTKLEDSAMYFCASSEAPLKRAFFGQGTRLTVV.

The CDR3 region has the DNA TGTGCCAGCAGCTACGGACAGGGCCGCTCTGGAAACACCATATATTTT. Amino acids: CASSYGQGRSGNTIYF. The chain joins TRBV7-8 to TRBJ1-3, with 8 bases aligning to TRBD1. Per germline, CDR1 SGHVS and CDR2 FQNEAQ. Trimming cost V 4 bases and J 0 bases; bases outside gene matches: 5. The CDR3 has 16 amino acids.

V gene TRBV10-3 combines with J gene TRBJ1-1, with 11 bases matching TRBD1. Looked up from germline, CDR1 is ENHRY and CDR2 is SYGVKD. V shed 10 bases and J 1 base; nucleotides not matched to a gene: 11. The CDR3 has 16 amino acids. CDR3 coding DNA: TGTGCCACCCGGAGGGGGACAGGGGGGGAGAACACTGAAGCTTTCTTT. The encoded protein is CATRRGTGGENTEAFF.

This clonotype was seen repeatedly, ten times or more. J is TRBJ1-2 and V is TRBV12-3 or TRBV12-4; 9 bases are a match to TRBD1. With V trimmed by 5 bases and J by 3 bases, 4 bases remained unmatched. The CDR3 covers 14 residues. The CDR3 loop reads CASSTRTGDYGYTF. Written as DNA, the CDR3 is TGTGCCAGCAGTACTAGGACAGGGGACTATGGCTACACCTTC.

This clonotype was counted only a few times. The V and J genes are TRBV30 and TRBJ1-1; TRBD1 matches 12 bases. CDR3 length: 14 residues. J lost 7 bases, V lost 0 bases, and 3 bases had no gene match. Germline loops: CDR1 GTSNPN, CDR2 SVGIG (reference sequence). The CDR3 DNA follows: TGTGCCTGGAGTGTAGGGACAGGGGGCCTTGAAGCTTTCTTT. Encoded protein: CAWSVGTGGLEAFF.

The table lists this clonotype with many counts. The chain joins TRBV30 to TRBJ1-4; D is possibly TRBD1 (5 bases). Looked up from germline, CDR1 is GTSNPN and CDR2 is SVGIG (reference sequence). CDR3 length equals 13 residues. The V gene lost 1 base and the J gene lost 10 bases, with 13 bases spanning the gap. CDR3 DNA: TGTGCCTGGAGTGGGGTCGCCGGGGGAAAACTGTTTTTT. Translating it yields CAWSGVAGGKLFF.